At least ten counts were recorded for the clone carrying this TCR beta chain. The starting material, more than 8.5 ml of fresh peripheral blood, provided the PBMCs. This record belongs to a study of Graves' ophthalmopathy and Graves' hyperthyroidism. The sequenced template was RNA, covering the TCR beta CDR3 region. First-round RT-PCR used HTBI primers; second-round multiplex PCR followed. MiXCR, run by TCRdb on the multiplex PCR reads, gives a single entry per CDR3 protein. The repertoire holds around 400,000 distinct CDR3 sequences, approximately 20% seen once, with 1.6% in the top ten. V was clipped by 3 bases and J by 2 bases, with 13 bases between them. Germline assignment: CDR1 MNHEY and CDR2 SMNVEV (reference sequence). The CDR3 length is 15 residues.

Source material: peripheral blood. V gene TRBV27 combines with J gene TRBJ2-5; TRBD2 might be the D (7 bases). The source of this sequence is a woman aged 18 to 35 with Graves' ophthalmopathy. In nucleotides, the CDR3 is TGTGCCAGCAGTTTGTCGGGGGGCCGTCAAGAGACCCAGTACTTC. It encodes CASSLSGGRQETQYF.